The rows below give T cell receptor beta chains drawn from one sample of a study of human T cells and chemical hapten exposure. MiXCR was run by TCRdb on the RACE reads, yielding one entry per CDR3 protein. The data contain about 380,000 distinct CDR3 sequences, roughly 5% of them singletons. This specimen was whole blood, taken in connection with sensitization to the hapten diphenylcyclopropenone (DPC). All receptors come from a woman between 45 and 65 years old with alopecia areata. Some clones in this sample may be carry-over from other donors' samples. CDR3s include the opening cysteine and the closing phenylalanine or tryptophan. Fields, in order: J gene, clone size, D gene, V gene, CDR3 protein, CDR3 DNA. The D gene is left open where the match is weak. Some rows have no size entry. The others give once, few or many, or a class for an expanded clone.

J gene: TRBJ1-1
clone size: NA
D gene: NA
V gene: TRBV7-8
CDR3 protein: CASSLEEGREAFF
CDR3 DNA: TGTGCCAGCAGCTTAGAGGAGGGGCGTGAAGCTTTCTTT

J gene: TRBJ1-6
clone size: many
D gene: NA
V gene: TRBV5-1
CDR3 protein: CASSLEGSPLHF
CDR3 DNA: TGCGCCAGCAGCTTGGAGGGCTCACCCCTCCACTTT

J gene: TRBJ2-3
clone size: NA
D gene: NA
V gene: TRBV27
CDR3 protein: CASSFISEGSLRGDTQYF
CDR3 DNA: TGTGCCAGCAGTTTTATATCTGAAGGTTCCCTTCGCGGAGATACGCAGTATTTT

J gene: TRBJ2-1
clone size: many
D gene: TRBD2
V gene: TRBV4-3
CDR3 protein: CASSPAGAGPYEQFF
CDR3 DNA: TGCGCCAGCAGCCCAGCGGGAGCAGGTCCCTATGAGCAGTTCTTC

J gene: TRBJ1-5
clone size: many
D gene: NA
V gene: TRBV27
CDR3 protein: CASSRGVASQPQHF
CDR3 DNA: TGTGCCAGCAGTCGAGGGGTAGCGAGTCAGCCCCAGCATTTT

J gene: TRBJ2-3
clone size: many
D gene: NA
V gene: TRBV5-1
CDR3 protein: CASSLAGSGTDTQYF
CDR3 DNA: TGCGCCAGCAGCTTGGCGGGGTCCGGCACAGATACGCAGTATTTT

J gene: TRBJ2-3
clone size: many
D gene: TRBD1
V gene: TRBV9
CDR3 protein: CASSEAPRGDTQYF
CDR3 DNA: TGTGCCAGCAGCGAGGCCCCCAGGGGGGATACGCAGTATTTT

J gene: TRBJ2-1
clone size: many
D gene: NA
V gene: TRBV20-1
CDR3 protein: CSARDRRGSSYNEQFF
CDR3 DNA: TGCAGTGCTAGAGATCGGAGGGGGAGCTCCTACAATGAGCAGTTCTTC

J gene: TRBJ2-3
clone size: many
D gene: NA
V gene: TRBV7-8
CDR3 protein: CASSFPTPSTQYF
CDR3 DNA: TGTGCCAGCAGCTTTCCGACACCTTCTACGCAGTATTTT

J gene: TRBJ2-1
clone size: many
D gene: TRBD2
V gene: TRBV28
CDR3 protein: CASSRSGRGNNEQFF
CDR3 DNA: TGTGCCAGCAGTAGGAGCGGGAGGGGGAACAATGAGCAGTTCTTC

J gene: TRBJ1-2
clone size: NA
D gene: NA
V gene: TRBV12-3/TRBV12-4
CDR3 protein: CASALTDYHGYTF
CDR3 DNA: TGTGCCAGCGCCCTGACGGACTACCATGGCTACACCTTC

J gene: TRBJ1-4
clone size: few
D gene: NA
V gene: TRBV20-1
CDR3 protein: CSASLGGSAEKLFF
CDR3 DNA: TGCAGTGCTAGTCTAGGCGGGTCGGCGGAAAAACTGTTTTTT

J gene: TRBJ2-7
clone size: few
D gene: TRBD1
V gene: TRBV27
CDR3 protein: CASSLYRGYEQYF
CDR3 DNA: TGTGCCAGCAGTTTATACAGGGGCTACGAGCAGTACTTC

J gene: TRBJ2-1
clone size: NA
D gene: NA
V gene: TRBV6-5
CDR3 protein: CASSYGANEQFF
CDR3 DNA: TGTGCCAGCAGTTATGGGGCGAATGAGCAGTTCTTC

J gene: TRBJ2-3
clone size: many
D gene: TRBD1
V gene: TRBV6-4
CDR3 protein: CASSPRTGGLTDTQYF
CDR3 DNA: TGTGCCAGCAGTCCAAGGACAGGGGGCTTAACAGATACGCAGTATTTT

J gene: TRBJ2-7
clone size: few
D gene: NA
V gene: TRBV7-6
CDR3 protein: CASSLGPTDPYEQYF
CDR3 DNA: TGTGCCAGCAGCCTCGGGCCGACGGACCCCTACGAGCAGTACTTC

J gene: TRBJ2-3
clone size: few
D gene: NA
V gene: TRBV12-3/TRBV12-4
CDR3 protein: CASSRTPTTDTQYF
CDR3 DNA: TGTGCCAGCAGTCGGACCCCCACGACAGATACGCAGTATTTT

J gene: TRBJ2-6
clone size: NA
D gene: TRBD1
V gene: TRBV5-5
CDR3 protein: CAAAWTARDRGYGANVLTF
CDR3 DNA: TGTGCAGCAGCTTGGACTGCCCGGGACAGGGGTTACGGGGCCAACGTCCTGACTTTC

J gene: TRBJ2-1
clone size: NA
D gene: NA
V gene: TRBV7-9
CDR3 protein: CASSLPADNEQFF
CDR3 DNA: TGTGCCAGCAGCTTGCCGGCAGACAATGAGCAGTTCTTC

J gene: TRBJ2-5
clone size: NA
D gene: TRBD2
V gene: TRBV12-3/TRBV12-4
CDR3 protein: CASSPGTRVETQYF
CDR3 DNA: TGTGCCAGCAGTCCGGGGACTAGGGTTGAGACCCAGTACTTC

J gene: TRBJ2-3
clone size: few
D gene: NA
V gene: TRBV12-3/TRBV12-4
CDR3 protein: CASSFSDGTDTQYF
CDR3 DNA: TGTGCCAGCAGTTTTAGCGACGGAACAGATACGCAGTATTTT

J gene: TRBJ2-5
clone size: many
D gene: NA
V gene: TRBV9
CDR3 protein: CASSVQGTGQETQYF
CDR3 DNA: TGTGCCAGCAGCGTTCAGGGAACCGGCCAAGAGACCCAGTACTTC

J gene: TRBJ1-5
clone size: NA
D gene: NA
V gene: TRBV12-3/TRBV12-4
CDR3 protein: CASRPLDSNQPQHF
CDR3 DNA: TGTGCCAGCAGGCCACTGGATAGCAATCAGCCCCAGCATTTT

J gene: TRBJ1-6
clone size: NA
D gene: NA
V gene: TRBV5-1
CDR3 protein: CASSLDRGSHSPLHF
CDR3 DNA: TGCGCCAGCAGCTTGGATCGGGGATCCCATTCACCCCTCCACTTT

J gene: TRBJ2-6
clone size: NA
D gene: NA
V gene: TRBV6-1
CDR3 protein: CASSELDGSSGANVLTF
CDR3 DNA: TGTGCCAGCAGTGAACTGGACGGGAGCTCTGGGGCCAACGTCCTGACTTTC

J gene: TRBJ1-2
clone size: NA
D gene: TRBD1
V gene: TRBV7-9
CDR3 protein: CASRLSLGQGNYGYTF
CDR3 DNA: TGTGCCAGCAGACTCTCGCTCGGACAGGGGAACTATGGCTACACCTTC

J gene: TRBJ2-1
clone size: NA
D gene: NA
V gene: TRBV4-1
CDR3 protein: CASSSYRDPPYNEQFF
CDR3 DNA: TGCGCCAGCAGCTCTTACAGGGACCCTCCATACAATGAGCAGTTCTTC

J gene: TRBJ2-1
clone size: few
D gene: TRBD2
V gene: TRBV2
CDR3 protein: CASSERERGATYNEQFF
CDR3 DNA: TGTGCCAGCAGTGAACGTGAGCGGGGGGCCACCTACAATGAGCAGTTCTTC

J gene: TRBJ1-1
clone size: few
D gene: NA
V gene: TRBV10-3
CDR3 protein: CAISDLAVAGRAAFF
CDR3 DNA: TGTGCCATCAGTGACTTAGCGGTGGCAGGCAGGGCGGCTTTCTTT

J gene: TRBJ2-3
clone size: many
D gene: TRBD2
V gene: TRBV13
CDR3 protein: CASSPTKPGTSVWTDTQYF
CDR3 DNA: TGTGCCAGCAGCCCAACGAAACCGGGGACTAGTGTATGGACAGATACGCAGTATTTT

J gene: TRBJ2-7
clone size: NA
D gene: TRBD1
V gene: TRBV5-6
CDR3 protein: CASSLRDRGPYEQYF
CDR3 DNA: TGTGCCAGCAGCTTAAGGGACAGAGGACCCTACGAGCAGTACTTC

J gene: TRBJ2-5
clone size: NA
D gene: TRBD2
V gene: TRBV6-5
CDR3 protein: CASSYDPLGGETQYF
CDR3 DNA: TGTGCCAGCAGTTATGACCCGCTGGGAGGGGAGACCCAGTACTTC

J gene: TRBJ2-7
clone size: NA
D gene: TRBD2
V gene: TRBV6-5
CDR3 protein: CASRNLAGGDEQYF
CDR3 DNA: TGTGCCAGCAGGAACCTAGCGGGAGGGGATGAGCAGTACTTC

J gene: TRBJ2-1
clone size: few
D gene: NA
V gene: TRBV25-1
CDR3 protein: CASMGGTTMKQFF
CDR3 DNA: TGTGCCAGCATGGGGGGAACTACAATGAAGCAGTTCTTC

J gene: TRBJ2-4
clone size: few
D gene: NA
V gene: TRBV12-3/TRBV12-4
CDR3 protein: CASSAEATGLAKNIQYF
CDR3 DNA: TGTGCCAGCAGTGCTGAAGCTACAGGGCTAGCCAAAAACATTCAGTACTTC

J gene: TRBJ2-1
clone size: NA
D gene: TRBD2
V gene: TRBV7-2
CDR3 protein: CASSQTSGSFDEQFF
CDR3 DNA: TGTGCCAGCAGCCAAACTAGCGGGAGCTTCGATGAGCAGTTCTTC

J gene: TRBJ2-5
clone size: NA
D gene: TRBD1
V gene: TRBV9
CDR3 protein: CASSVTQAGGQGETQYF
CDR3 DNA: TGTGCCAGCAGCGTAACACAGGCCGGGGGACAGGGGGAGACCCAGTACTTC

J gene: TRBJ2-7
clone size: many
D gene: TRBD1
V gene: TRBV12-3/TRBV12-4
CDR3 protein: CASSPNGTGVYEQYF
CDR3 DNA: TGTGCCAGCAGTCCCAACGGGACAGGGGTCTACGAGCAGTACTTC

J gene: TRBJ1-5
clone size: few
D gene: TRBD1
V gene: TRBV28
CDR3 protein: CATLETGEYQPQHF
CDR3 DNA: TGTGCCACCCTAGAGACAGGGGAATATCAGCCCCAGCATTTT

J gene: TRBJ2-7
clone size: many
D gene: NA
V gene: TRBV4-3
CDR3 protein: CASSQEGTASYEQYF
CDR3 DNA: TGCGCCAGCAGCCAAGAAGGTACTGCCTCCTACGAGCAGTACTTC

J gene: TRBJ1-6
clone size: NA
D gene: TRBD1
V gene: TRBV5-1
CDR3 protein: CASSQETGGDAPLHF
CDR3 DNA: TGCGCCAGCAGCCAGGAGACAGGGGGTGATGCACCCCTCCACTTT

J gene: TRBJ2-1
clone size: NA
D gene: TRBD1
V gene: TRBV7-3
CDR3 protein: CASSSQGAVYNEQFF
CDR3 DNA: TGTGCCAGCAGCTCCCAGGGGGCTGTCTACAATGAGCAGTTCTTC

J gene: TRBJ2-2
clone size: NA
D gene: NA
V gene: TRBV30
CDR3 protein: CAWSAGTGNTGELFF
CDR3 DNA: TGTGCCTGGAGTGCGGGGACGGGGAACACCGGGGAGCTGTTTTTT

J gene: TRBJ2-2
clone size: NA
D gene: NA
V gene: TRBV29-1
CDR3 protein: CSVVRAGELFF
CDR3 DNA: TGCAGCGTTGTCCGGGCCGGGGAGCTGTTTTTT